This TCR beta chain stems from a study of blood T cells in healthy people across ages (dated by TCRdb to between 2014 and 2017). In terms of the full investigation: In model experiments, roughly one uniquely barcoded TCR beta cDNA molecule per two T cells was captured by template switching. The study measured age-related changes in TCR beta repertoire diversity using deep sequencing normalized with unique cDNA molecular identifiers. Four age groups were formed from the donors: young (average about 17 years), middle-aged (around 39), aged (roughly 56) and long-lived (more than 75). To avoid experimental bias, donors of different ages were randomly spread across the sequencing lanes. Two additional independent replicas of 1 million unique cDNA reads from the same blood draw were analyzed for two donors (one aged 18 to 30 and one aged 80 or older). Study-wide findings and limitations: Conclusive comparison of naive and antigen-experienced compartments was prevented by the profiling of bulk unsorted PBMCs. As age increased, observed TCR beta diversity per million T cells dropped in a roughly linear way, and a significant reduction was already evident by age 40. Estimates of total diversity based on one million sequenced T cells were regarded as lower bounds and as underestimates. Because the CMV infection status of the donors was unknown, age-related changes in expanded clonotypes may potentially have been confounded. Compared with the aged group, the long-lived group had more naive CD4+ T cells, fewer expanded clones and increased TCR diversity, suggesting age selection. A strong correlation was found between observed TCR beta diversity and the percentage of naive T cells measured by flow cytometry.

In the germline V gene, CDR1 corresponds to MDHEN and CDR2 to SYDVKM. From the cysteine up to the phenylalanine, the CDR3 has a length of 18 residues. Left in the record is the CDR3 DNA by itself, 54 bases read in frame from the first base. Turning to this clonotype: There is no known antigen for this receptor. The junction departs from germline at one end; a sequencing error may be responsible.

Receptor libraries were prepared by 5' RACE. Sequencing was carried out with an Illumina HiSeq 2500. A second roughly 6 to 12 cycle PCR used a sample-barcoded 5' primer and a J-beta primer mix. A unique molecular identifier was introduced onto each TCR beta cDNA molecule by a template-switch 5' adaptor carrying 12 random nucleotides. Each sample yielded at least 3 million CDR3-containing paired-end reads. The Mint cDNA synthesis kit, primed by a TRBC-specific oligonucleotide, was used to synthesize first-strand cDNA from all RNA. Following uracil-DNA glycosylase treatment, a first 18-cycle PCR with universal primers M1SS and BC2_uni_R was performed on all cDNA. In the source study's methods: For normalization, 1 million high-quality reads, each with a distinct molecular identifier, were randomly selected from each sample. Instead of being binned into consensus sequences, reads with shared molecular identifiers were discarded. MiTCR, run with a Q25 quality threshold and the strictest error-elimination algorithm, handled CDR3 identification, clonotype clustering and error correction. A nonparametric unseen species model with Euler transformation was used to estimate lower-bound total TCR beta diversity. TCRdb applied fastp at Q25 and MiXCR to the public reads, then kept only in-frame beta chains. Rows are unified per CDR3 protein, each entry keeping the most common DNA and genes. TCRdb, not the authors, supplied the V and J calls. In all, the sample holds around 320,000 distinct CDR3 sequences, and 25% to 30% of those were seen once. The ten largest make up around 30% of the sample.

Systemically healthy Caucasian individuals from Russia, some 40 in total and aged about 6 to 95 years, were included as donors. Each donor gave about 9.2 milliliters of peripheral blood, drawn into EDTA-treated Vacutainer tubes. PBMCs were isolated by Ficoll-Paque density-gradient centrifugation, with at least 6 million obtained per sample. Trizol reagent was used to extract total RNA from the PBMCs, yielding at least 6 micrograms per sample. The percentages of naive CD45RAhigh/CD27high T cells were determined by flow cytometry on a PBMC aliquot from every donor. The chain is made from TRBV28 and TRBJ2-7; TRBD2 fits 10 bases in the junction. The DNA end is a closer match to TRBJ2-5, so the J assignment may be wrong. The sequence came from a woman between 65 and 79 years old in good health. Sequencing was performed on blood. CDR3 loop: CATPLAPAGGPPQGTQYF. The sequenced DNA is TGTGCCACACCCTTGGCCCCAGCGGGAGGGCCCCCACAAGGGACCCAGTACTTC.